This T cell receptor (beta chain) was sequenced in a study of siplizumab effects on memory and regulatory T cells. General study results and limits: Siplizumab cultures yielded proliferating Tregs whose suppressive function was not confirmed. Naive T cells appeared more diverse than memory cells and seemed to be major alloresponse contributors.

A word on this clone: The target antigen is unknown.

Method: immunoSEQ multiplex PCR; TCRdb's copy keeps in-frame clones and lacks some. The sample has 70,000 or so clones, 91% seen once; the top ten hold roughly 29%. The germline V gene has CDR1 MGHRA and CDR2 YSYEKL. This CDR3 region has 14 residues. J gave up 2 bases and V 5 bases, and 6 bases lay outside the gene matches. This TCR was recovered from a human donor in good health. The rearrangement uses TRBV4-1 and TRBJ2-7; 7 positions match TRBD2. The sequenced sample was CD8+ T cells sorted from blood. CDR3: CASSGPGTTYEQYF. CDR3 DNA sequence: TGCGCCAGCAGCGGCCCAGGGACTACCTACGAGCAGTACTTC.